The 26 T cell receptor beta chains given below trace back to one sample, sequenced in a study of shared clonotypes between healthy human individuals. Assay: immunoSEQ multiplex PCR; the TCRdb copy retains only in-frame clones and omits some. The sample includes about 1.9 million clones, just under 95% of them seen just once. Naive CD8 populations comprised CD45RO-negative cells positively selected for CCR7, excluding terminally differentiated effector memory CD45RA+ cells. The sequenced sample was naive CD8+ T cells from PBMCs. These receptors all come from a man younger than 35 in good health. Some clones in this sample may be carry-over from other donors' samples.

The V call is TRBV28, the J call TRBJ2-7; possibly TRBD1 for D (6 bases). The germline gives CDR1 MDHEN, CDR2 SYDVKM. Trimming stripped 6 bases from V and 0 bases from J, with 15 bases between. This CDR3 has 15 residues. CDR3 amino acids: CASSIGQSGSYEQYF. As DNA, the CDR3 is TGTGCCAGCAGCATAGGACAGTCAGGCTCCTACGAGCAGTACTTC. The variable domain in full, completed from reference TRBV28 and TRBJ2-7, reads DVKVTQSSRYLVKRTGEKVFLECVQDMDHENMFWYRQDPGLGLRLIYFSYDVKMKEKGDIPEGYSVSREKKERFSLILESASTNQTSMYLCASSIGQSGSYEQYFGPGTRLTVT.

The J gene is TRBJ2-7, the V gene TRBV30; TRBD1 matches at 9 bases. Germline loops: CDR1 GTSNPN, CDR2 SVGIG (reference sequence). The length of the CDR3 is 13 residues. V shed 4 bases and J 5 bases; nucleotides not matched to a gene: 6. CDR3 in amino acids: CAWTIQGAHEQYF. CDR3 DNA: TGTGCCTGGACCATACAGGGGGCCCACGAGCAGTACTTC.

This CDR3 reads CASSATGGADEQFF. The CDR3 nucleotides are TGCGCCAGCAGCGCAACGGGGGGGGCTGATGAGCAGTTCTTC. J is TRBJ2-1 and V is TRBV4-3, with 8 positions matching TRBD2. Trimming removed 5 bases from V and 8 bases from J; junction bases left unmatched: 8. This CDR3 is 14 amino acids long. The V gene's germline CDR1 is LGHNA and CDR2 YSLEER.

In its sample, this clone was seen once. This chain connects TRBV19 to TRBJ2-3; D might be TRBD2 (5 bases). Germline-derived CDR1 and CDR2 are LNHDA and SQIVND (reference sequence). Between the trimmed V and J ends, which lost 7 bases and 4 bases, there was a span of 15 bases. CDR3 length: 14 residues. CDR3 bases: TGTGCCAGTACGGCGGGCGGTTGGGCAGATACGCAGTATTTT. It translates to CASTAGGWADTQYF.

The J gene is TRBJ1-3, the V gene TRBV5-6; D unresolved. Per germline, CDR1 SGHDT and CDR2 YYEEEE. V lost 3 bases and J lost 4, with 11 bases in between. The CDR3 is 14 residues long. The CDR3 here is CASSSSGLGNTIYF. For the CDR3, the DNA is TGTGCCAGCAGCTCTTCCGGATTGGGAAACACCATATATTTT.

The rearrangement links TRBV27 to TRBJ2-5; 9 positions agree with TRBD1. In germline, CDR1 is MNHEY, CDR2 SMNVEV (reference sequence). The length of the CDR3 is 14 residues. Unmatched junction bases numbered 6, after V lost 5 bases and J lost 5 bases. This CDR3 reads CASSTGGAGETQYF. CDR3 nucleotides: TGTGCCAGCAGTACAGGGGGCGCGGGGGAGACCCAGTACTTC.

V is TRBV5-1 and J is TRBJ2-1, with TRBD2 matching 10 bases. Germline values: CDR1 SGHRS, CDR2 YFSETQ. This CDR3 region has 17 residues. V lost 2 bases and J lost 6; bases outside the gene matches: 11. The CDR3 DNA reads as TGCGCCAGCAGCTTACATTCCCTAGCGGGAGTTCGCAATGAGCAGTTCTTC. Residues: CASSLHSLAGVRNEQFF.

The chain is built from TRBV28 and TRBJ2-7, with a tentative D call TRBD1 (6 bases). Per germline, CDR1 MDHEN and CDR2 SYDVKM. The CDR3 has 15 amino acids. The V and J ends lost 5 bases and 0 bases respectively, with 14 bases between them. CDR3 in amino acids: CASSPNHRVSYEQYF. CDR3 bases: TGTGCCAGCAGTCCAAATCACAGGGTCTCCTACGAGCAGTACTTC.

This chain uses TRBV27 with TRBJ2-7; no definite D call. Germline loops: CDR1 MNHEY, CDR2 SMNVEV (reference sequence). This CDR3 comprises 13 residues. V was pared by 3 bases and J by 6 bases, with 12 bases between. CDR3: CASSFWAQTEQYF. CDR3 nucleotide sequence: TGTGCCAGCAGTTTTTGGGCCCAGACCGAGCAGTACTTC.

The V and J genes are TRBV27 and TRBJ2-7; 14 positions match TRBD2. Germline V CDR1 and CDR2: MNHEY, SMNVEV (reference sequence). Unmatched junction bases numbered 12, after V lost 10 bases and J lost 1 base. The CDR3 has 17 residues. The CDR3 spells CATHPPGLAGESYEQYF. CDR3 nucleotide sequence: TGTGCCACCCACCCCCCGGGACTAGCGGGAGAGTCCTACGAGCAGTACTTC.

The chain has TRBV7-8 and TRBJ1-4, with D hard to call. Germline V gene sequence: CDR1 SGHVS, CDR2 FQNEAQ. V was trimmed by 5 bases and J by 0 bases, leaving 13 bases between them. The CDR3 contains 16 residues. DNA for the CDR3: TGTGCCAGCAGCAAAGCACGAGTTGCAACTAATGAAAAACTGTTTTTT. It codes for CASSKARVATNEKLFF.

The gene calls are TRBV9 and TRBJ2-7, with D possibly called TRBD1 or TRBD2 (5 bases each). This CDR3 is built from 13 residues. V was clipped by 3 bases and J by 4 bases, with 11 bases between them. Germline V gene lookup returns CDR1 SGDLS and CDR2 YYNGEE. CDR3 bases: TGTGCCAGCAGCGCAGATGGGGGATACGAGCAGTACTTC. As protein: CASSADGGYEQYF.

This clone was recorded only once. The chain links TRBV4-3 to TRBJ1-1; D gene ambiguous. With 1 base removed from V and 0 bases from J, the gap between germline ends came to 6 bases. Germline lookup yields CDR1 LGHNA and CDR2 YSLEER. The CDR3 loop spans 14 amino acids. CDR3 in DNA: TGCGCCAGCAGCCAAGGGGCGATGAACACTGAAGCTTTCTTT. Translated: CASSQGAMNTEAFF.

This chain links TRBV5-6 with TRBJ1-1, with 7 positions matching TRBD1. CDR1 SGHDT and CDR2 YYEEEE come from the germline V gene. V lost 3 bases, J lost 4 bases, and 9 bases stayed unmatched. The CDR3 is 15 residues long. The CDR3 DNA follows: TGTGCCAGCAGCTCCATGTCCCAGGGGGGCACTGAAGCTTTCTTT. Protein: CASSSMSQGGTEAFF.

The chain joins TRBV28 to TRBJ1-4, with 7 bases matching TRBD1. V was pared by 3 bases and J by 0 bases, with 7 bases of the junction left unmatched. CDR3 length: 17 residues. Germline V gives CDR1 MDHEN, CDR2 SYDVKM. CDR3 DNA sequence: TGTGCCAGCAGTTTGGGGGAGGGGGCCCCAACTAATGAAAAACTGTTTTTT. Its translation is CASSLGEGAPTNEKLFF.

V gene TRBV9 combines with J gene TRBJ2-2, with 10 bases matching TRBD2. Germline-derived CDR1 and CDR2 are SGDLS and YYNGEE. The CDR3 contains 16 residues. With V trimmed by 3 bases and J by 4 bases, 6 bases remained unmatched. CDR3 residues: CASSAAGGPGTGELFF. CDR3 DNA sequence: TGTGCCAGCAGCGCAGCGGGAGGGCCGGGCACCGGGGAGCTGTTTTTT. Based on the CDR3 plus reference TRBV9 and TRBJ2-2, the full variable domain is DSGVTQTPKHLITATGQRVTLRCSPRSGDLSVYWYQQSLDQGLQFLIQYYNGEERAKGNILERFSAQQFPDLHSELNLSSLELGDSALYFCASSAAGGPGTGELFFGEGSRLTVL.

About this clone itself: The identical CDR3 is also encoded by other nucleotide sequences in the sample. V usage is TRBV27 and J usage is TRBJ2-7; 7 bases fit TRBD1. Trimming at V came to 2 bases and at J to 6 bases, leaving 7 bases not matched to a gene. Germline assignment: CDR1 MNHEY and CDR2 SMNVEV (reference sequence). The CDR3 extends over 14 amino acids. The CDR3 coding sequence is TGTGCCAGCAGTTTAAGGGACAGCCGTGGCGAGCAGTACTTC. This codes for CASSLRDSRGEQYF.

The J gene is TRBJ2-2, the V gene TRBV7-8, with a weak D call TRBD2 (6 bases). The V and J ends lost 5 bases and 5 bases respectively, with 15 bases between them. The CDR3 contains 15 residues. CDR1 is SGHVS and CDR2 is FQNEAQ in the germline V gene. CDR3 sequence: CASSGGSLGTGELFF. CDR3 DNA: TGTGCCAGCAGCGGAGGGAGTTTAGGGACCGGGGAGCTGTTTTTT. Full variable domain (outside the CDR3, taken from reference TRBV7-8 and TRBJ2-2): GAGVSQSPRYKVAKRGQDVALRCDPISGHVSLFWYQQALGQGPEFLTYFQNEAQLDKSGLPSDRFFAERPEGSVSTLKIQRTQQEDSAVYLCASSGGSLGTGELFFGEGSRLTVL.

V is TRBV7-9 and J is TRBJ2-7; tentative D call: TRBD1 (5 bases). Trimming stripped 1 base from V and 5 bases from J, with 9 bases between. The CDR3 spans 13 residues. CDR1 is SEHNR, CDR2 FQNEAQ, per germline (reference sequence). The CDR3: CASSLDRLDEQYF. The DNA for the CDR3 is TGTGCCAGCAGCTTAGACAGGTTAGACGAGCAGTACTTC. The variable domain in full, completed from reference TRBV7-9 and TRBJ2-7, reads DTGVSQNPRHKITKRGQNVTFRCDPISEHNRLYWYRQTLGQGPEFLTYFQNEAQLEKSRLLSDRFSAERPKGSFSTLEIQRTEQGDSAMYLCASSLDRLDEQYFGPGTRLTVT.

The rearrangement joins TRBV11-2 to TRBJ2-7; D not resolved. CDR1 and CDR2 from the germline V gene are SGHAT and FQNNGV. The CDR3 contains 11 residues. Trimming stripped 3 bases from V and 7 bases from J, with 7 bases between. The CDR3 sequence is CASSFAAEQYF. Written as DNA, the CDR3 is TGTGCCAGCAGCTTTGCGGCAGAGCAGTACTTC.

The V and J genes are TRBV4-2 and TRBJ2-7, with D hard to call. The CDR3 contains 15 residues. Germline values: CDR1 LGHNA, CDR2 YNFKEQ. Trimming took 1 base from V and 3 from J, leaving 13 bases between them. In DNA form, the CDR3 reads TGTGCCAGCAGCCAAGCCTCCCGTGGCGGCTACGAGCAGTACTTC. Protein sequence: CASSQASRGGYEQYF.

Worth noting for this clone: A read error may account for a junction end that differs from germline. Within the sample, other DNA sequences also encode this same CDR3. V and J are TRBV27 and TRBJ2-7; D is uncertain. In germline, CDR1 is MNHEY, CDR2 SMNVEV (reference sequence). The CDR3 length is 10 residues. The chain's CDR3 is CASGFYEQYF. The CDR3 DNA is TGTGCCAGCGGTTTCTACGAGCAGTACTTC.

In this sample, this clone turned up a few times. V is TRBV7-3 and J is TRBJ1-1; 7 nucleotides agree with TRBD1. The V and J ends lost 5 bases and 3 bases, in that order; junction bases with no gene match: 12. The CDR3 loop spans 16 amino acids. Germline V CDR1 and CDR2: SGHTA, FQGTGA. The CDR3 sequence is CASSPRPGRGHTEAFF. In DNA, the CDR3 is TGTGCCAGCAGCCCACGCCCAGGGAGGGGGCACACTGAAGCTTTCTTT.

The chain combines TRBV4-1 with TRBJ2-2; 7 nucleotides match TRBD2. The CDR3 consists of 17 residues. The V segment lost 0 bases and the J segment 6 bases; nucleotides outside the gene matches: 10. Germline V gene sequence: CDR1 MGHRA, CDR2 YSYEKL. The CDR3 DNA reads TGCGCCAGCAGCCAAGAAGGAGCTAGCGGTCCCCCCGGGGAGCTGTTTTTT. This gives the protein CASSQEGASGPPGELFF.

V is TRBV12-5 and J is TRBJ2-5; D not certain. This CDR3 contains 12 residues. Germline V gene sequence: CDR1 LGHNT, CDR2 FRNRAP. Trimming cost V 5 bases and J 5 bases, with 9 bases left between them. CDR3 in amino acids: CASGPRVETQYF. DNA of the CDR3: TGTGCTAGTGGTCCCCGTGTCGAGACCCAGTACTTC.

J is TRBJ2-7 and V is TRBV7-9; TRBD2 matches 9 bases. Germline V gene data show CDR1 as SEHNR and CDR2 as FQNEAQ (reference sequence). CDR3 length: 16 amino acids. J lost 6 bases, V lost 3 bases, and 12 bases had no gene match. CDR3 DNA sequence: TGTGCCAGCAGCTTTTCGAACCCACTAGCGGGTGGCGAGCAGTACTTC. Translated, it gives CASSFSNPLAGGEQYF.